The sequence of this T cell receptor (beta chain) was determined in a study of T cells in Graves' hyperthyroidism and ophthalmopathy. Findings and limits, study-wide: Ophthalmopathy, which appeared later, was predicted by the model a median 6.5 months before onset.

This CDR3 comprises 16 residues. The V end lost 7 bases, the J end lost 4 bases, and 20 bases lay between the germline ends. This clonotype has ten or more counts. Its matching antigen is unknown. RNA transcripts yielded amplified TCR beta CDR3 regions. Initially, a first-round RT-PCR of the TCR CDR3 employed the HTBI primer set. MiXCR was run by TCRdb on the multiplex PCR reads, yielding one entry per CDR3 protein. The sample yields 600,000 to 700,000 distinct CDR3 sequences, approximately 15% seen once. Lactation, pregnancy, other autoimmune disease or uncontrolled infection led to exclusion of patients. Diagnoses were made from clinical symptoms, serum measures (thyroxine and TRAb), thyroid ultrasound and orbital computed tomography. Using 10 ml of fresh peripheral blood, PBMCs were prepared.

This rearrangement joins TRBV12-3 or TRBV12-4 to TRBJ1-5; tentatively, D is TRBD1 (6 bases). The sequencing input was blood. This sequence was found in a middle-aged woman with Graves' ophthalmopathy. The CDR3 region has the DNA TGTGCCAGCAACGAAGAGTTAGGGACACCTAATCAGCCCCAGCATTTT. Amino acid sequence: CASNEELGTPNQPQHF.